This is a list of T cell receptor beta chains from one sample in a study of T cells after posttransplantation cyclophosphamide. Clones were read by immunoSEQ multiplex PCR, and TCRdb kept only the in-frame ones, dropping some. The table shows over 3,000 clones, with roughly two thirds occurring only once. The specimen comprised CD8+ T cells sorted from PBMCs, sampled about 1,200 days after allogeneic stem cell transplant with posttransplant cyclophosphamide. These receptors all stem from a female patient aged 40-50 years who received an allogeneic stem cell transplant from a related donor, was CMV-positive, and had no GVHD. Some T cells may be supplied by the graft donor. The CDR3 runs from the conserved cysteine through the conserved F or W. Size is omitted from some rows. Given values are once, few, many or a class for expanded clones.

v_call,clone_size,j_call,cdr3_aa
TRBV5-1,.,TRBJ2-2,CASSFGTGELPGELFF
TRBV4-1,.,TRBJ1-6,CASSPRGAGTSSYNSPLHF
TRBV5-1,.,TRBJ2-7,CASSFSREDGEQYF
TRBV15,few,TRBJ1-1,CATSRVVTMDRSTEAFF
TRBV21-1,.,TRBJ1-5,CASSPQGGGSGSNQPQHF
TRBV5-1,few,TRBJ2-1,CASSLEWANEQFF
TRBV14,few,TRBJ2-7,CASSPLSGLGSEQYF
TRBV4-3,.,TRBJ1-6,CASSQGTGTENSPLHF
TRBV9,.,TRBJ2-7,CACFFRQGTAYEQYF
TRBV6-5,once,TRBJ1-6,CAPPDRVGSPLHF
TRBV2,.,TRBJ2-5,CASIEDRRQETQYF
TRBV9,.,TRBJ2-3,CASSVAGRDTQYF
TRBV9,few,TRBJ2-7,CASCFRQGTAYEQYF
TRBV9,.,TRBJ2-7,CASIIRQGTAYEQYF
TRBV4-1,.,TRBJ2-1,CASSQGDNNEQFF
TRBV19,.,TRBJ2-3,CASSIDRASGGPTDTQYF
TRBV19,.,TRBJ1-5,CASSIDRTGYNQPQHF